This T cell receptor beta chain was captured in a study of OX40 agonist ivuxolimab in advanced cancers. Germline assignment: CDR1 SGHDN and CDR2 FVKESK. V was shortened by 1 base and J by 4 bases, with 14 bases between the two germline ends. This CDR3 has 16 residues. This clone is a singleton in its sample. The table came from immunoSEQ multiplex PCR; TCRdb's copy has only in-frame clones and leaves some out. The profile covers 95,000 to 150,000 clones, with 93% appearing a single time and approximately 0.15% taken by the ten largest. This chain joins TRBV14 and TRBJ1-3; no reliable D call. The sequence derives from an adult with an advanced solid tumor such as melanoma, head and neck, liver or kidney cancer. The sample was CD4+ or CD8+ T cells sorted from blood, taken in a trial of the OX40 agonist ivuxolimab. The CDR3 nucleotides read TGTGCCAGCAGCCAAGGGCCCTTAAGCCCCGGAAACACCATATATTTT. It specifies CASSQGPLSPGNTIYF.